Shown below are 24 T cell receptor beta chains from a single sample sequenced in a study of CD8 T cells in ankylosing spondylitis. TCRdb processed the 5' RACE reads anew with MiXCR; each CDR3 protein has one entry. The data contain around 6,700 distinct CDR3 sequences, approximately 3% of them seen just once; the ten biggest clones take up approximately 35%. Sequenced: blood, either unsorted or a sorted T cell fraction (not recorded which). The receptors derive from a female donor with ankylosing spondylitis or in good health (not recorded which).

This clonotype was found many times. The chain recombines TRBV9 with TRBJ1-1; a possible D gene is TRBD1 (5 bases). The germline V gene has CDR1 SGDLS and CDR2 YYNGEE. Trimming pared 4 bases from V and 6 bases from J, leaving 16 bases between. The CDR3 spans 14 residues. The chain's CDR3 is CASSPAGGWPEAFF. The CDR3 bases are TGTGCCAGCAGCCCAGCGGGGGGTTGGCCTGAAGCTTTCTTT.

The table lists this clonotype with many counts. V and J are TRBV9 and TRBJ2-2; D could derive from TRBD1 or TRBD2 (5 bases each). Trimming stripped 0 bases from V and 5 bases from J, with 14 bases between. The CDR3 sequence is 16 residues long. Germline CDR1 SGDLS, CDR2 YYNGEE. The CDR3 loop is CASSVAEGLWTGELFF. In nucleotides, the CDR3 is TGTGCCAGCAGCGTAGCTGAGGGGCTGTGGACCGGGGAGCTGTTTTTT.

This clonotype is medium-sized (0.01 to 0.1%). This sequence joins TRBV9 and TRBJ2-3; 8 nucleotides match TRBD1. The CDR3 sequence is 15 residues long. V lost 0 bases, J lost 1 base, and 1 base stayed unmatched. Per germline, CDR1 SGDLS and CDR2 YYNGEE. In nucleotides, the CDR3 is TGTGCCAGCAGCGTAGAGGACAGGGGCACAGATACGCAGTATTTT. Translation gives CASSVEDRGTDTQYF.

This clonotype is medium-sized within its sample. The V and J genes are TRBV9 and TRBJ2-1; D is ambiguous. Germline V gene sequence: CDR1 SGDLS, CDR2 YYNGEE. V was clipped by 3 bases and J by 6 bases, with 13 bases between them. The CDR3 is 14 amino acids. The CDR3 DNA sequence: TGTGCCAGCAGCGCCCAACTTGCAGGCAATGAGCAGTTCTTC. It encodes CASSAQLAGNEQFF.

This clonotype has at least ten counts. The CDR3 reads CASSVEQTDSPLHF. The CDR3 region has the DNA TGTGCCAGCAGCGTGGAACAGACCGATTCACCCCTCCACTTT. This chain joins TRBV9 and TRBJ1-6, with no clear D. This CDR3 is 14 amino acids long. V was shortened by 2 bases and J by 8 bases, with 11 bases between the two germline ends. CDR1 and CDR2 from the germline V gene are SGDLS and YYNGEE.

This clonotype was recorded at least ten times. The chain uses TRBV9 and TRBJ2-7; D not certain. V lost 3 bases and J lost 4, with 17 bases in between. CDR3 length: 15 residues. Germline CDR1 and CDR2: SGDLS and YYNGEE. Written as DNA, the CDR3 is TGTGCCAGCAGCGCCTACAGCCAGCTCGGGTACGAGCAGTACTTC. It encodes CASSAYSQLGYEQYF.

This clonotype was observed at least ten times. The V gene is TRBV9, the J gene TRBJ2-7; 8 nucleotides line up with TRBD1. The trim removed 4 bases at V and 0 bases at J, leaving 9 bases unmatched. CDR1 SGDLS and CDR2 YYNGEE come from the germline V gene. This CDR3 is built from 16 residues. The CDR3 DNA follows: TGTGCCAGCAGCCCACCGGGACAGGCGGGCTCCTACGAGCAGTACTTC. As protein: CASSPPGQAGSYEQYF. The full variable domain, completed using reference TRBV9 and TRBJ2-7, is DSGVTQTPKHLITATGQRVTLRCSPRSGDLSVYWYQQSLDQGLQFLIQYYNGEERAKGNILERFSAQQFPDLHSELNLSSLELGDSALYFCASSPPGQAGSYEQYFGPGTRLTVT.

This clonotype has ten or more counts. The chain employs TRBV9 and TRBJ2-3; no firm D call. Germline lookup yields CDR1 SGDLS and CDR2 YYNGEE. The CDR3 has 16 residues. V dropped 0 bases and J dropped 0 bases, with 11 bases sitting between them. Here the CDR3 reads CASSVGEFPSTDTQYF. CDR3 coding DNA: TGTGCCAGCAGCGTAGGCGAGTTCCCTAGCACAGATACGCAGTATTTT.

This clonotype appeared many times. The chain employs TRBV9 and TRBJ2-5; 7 bases match TRBD1. CDR3 length: 14 residues. Germline loops: CDR1 SGDLS, CDR2 YYNGEE. J was trimmed by 4 bases and V by 4 bases; bases with no gene match: 7. In DNA form, the CDR3 reads TGTGCCAGCAGCACCCAGACAGGGAGAGAGACCCAGTACTTC. As protein: CASSTQTGRETQYF.

This clonotype has at least ten counts. The rearrangement links TRBV9 to TRBJ2-4, with D perhaps TRBD1 or TRBD2 (5 bases each). Trimming stripped 3 bases from V and 6 bases from J, with 13 bases between. CDR3 size: 14 residues. The V gene's germline CDR1 is SGDLS and CDR2 YYNGEE. The CDR3 loop is CASSAGTSRNIQYF. DNA of the CDR3: TGTGCCAGCAGCGCCGGGACGTCGAGAAACATTCAGTACTTC.

This clonotype came up many times. As DNA, the CDR3 is TGTGCCAGCAGCGTAGGTTTCAGCCCCTATAATTCACCCCTCCACTTT. Translating gives CASSVGFSPYNSPLHF. The chain carries TRBV9 and TRBJ1-6; D unresolved. The CDR3 is 16 residues long. V lost 0 bases, J lost 2 bases, and 9 bases lay in between. Germline CDR1 is SGDLS and CDR2 is YYNGEE.

This clonotype showed up many times. The chain recombines TRBV9 with TRBJ2-3; 7 positions match TRBD2. From germline, CDR1 is SGDLS and CDR2 YYNGEE. The CDR3 totals 13 residues. Unmatched junction bases numbered 4, after V lost 5 bases and J lost 4 bases. CDR3: CASSLAVPDTQYF. The DNA for the CDR3 is TGTGCCAGCAGTCTAGCGGTCCCAGATACGCAGTATTTT.

This clonotype has a count of ten or more. V and J are TRBV9 and TRBJ2-2; 9 bases agree with TRBD2. CDR1 and CDR2 from the germline V gene are SGDLS and YYNGEE. V trimming: 0 bases; J trimming: 1 base; junction bases outside the gene matches: 1. The CDR3 totals 16 residues. CDR3 residues: CASSVGSGGNTGELFF. The DNA for the CDR3 is TGTGCCAGCAGCGTAGGTAGCGGGGGGAACACCGGGGAGCTGTTTTTT.

This clonotype was counted many times. J is TRBJ1-1 and V is TRBV9; D not resolved. The CDR3 loop spans 15 amino acids. Trimming cost V 0 bases and J 0 bases, with 9 bases left between them. Germline CDR1 is SGDLS and CDR2 is YYNGEE. CDR3 residues: CASSVARELNTEAFF. The CDR3 bases are TGTGCCAGCAGCGTAGCAAGGGAGTTGAACACTGAAGCTTTCTTT. The whole variable domain, filled in from reference TRBV9 and TRBJ1-1, reads DSGVTQTPKHLITATGQRVTLRCSPRSGDLSVYWYQQSLDQGLQFLIQYYNGEERAKGNILERFSAQQFPDLHSELNLSSLELGDSALYFCASSVARELNTEAFFGQGTRLTVV.

This clonotype came up many times. The chain employs TRBV9 and TRBJ2-1; the D gene is possibly TRBD2 (5 bases). V was pared by 3 bases and J by 6 bases, with 16 bases between. The length of the CDR3 is 15 residues. Germline CDR1 SGDLS, CDR2 YYNGEE. CDR3: CASSDRGTGINEQFF. The DNA of the CDR3 is TGTGCCAGCAGCGACCGAGGAACCGGGATCAATGAGCAGTTCTTC.

This clonotype has a count of ten or more. The CDR3: CASSVEGDILPNTEAFF. The CDR3 nucleotides are TGTGCCAGCAGCGTAGAAGGAGACATCCTCCCAAACACTGAAGCTTTCTTT. The chain combines TRBV9 with TRBJ1-1, with unresolved D. V dropped 0 bases and J dropped 2 bases, with 17 bases sitting between them. Germline V gives CDR1 SGDLS, CDR2 YYNGEE. The CDR3 covers 17 residues.

This clonotype counts as medium-sized. The chain joins TRBV9 to TRBJ2-7, with D perhaps matching TRBD1 or TRBD2 (5 bases each). Germline CDR1 and CDR2: SGDLS and YYNGEE. Trimming cost V 0 bases and J 1 base, with 11 bases left between them. The CDR3 sequence is 15 residues long. CDR3: CASSVALGPSYEQYF. The CDR3 DNA reads as TGTGCCAGCAGCGTAGCCCTGGGACCGTCCTACGAGCAGTACTTC.

This clonotype has a count of ten or more. The V call is TRBV9, the J call TRBJ2-1, with a possible D match to TRBD2 (7 bases). CDR3 length: 16 residues. Trimming took off 5 bases at V and 2 bases at J, with 17 bases between the two ends. Germline-derived CDR1 and CDR2 are SGDLS and YYNGEE. CDR3 residues: CASRGGGGGTYNEQFF. The CDR3 DNA reads as TGTGCCAGCAGGGGGGGTGGCGGGGGCACCTACAATGAGCAGTTCTTC.

In its sample, this clonotype was seen many times. The J gene is TRBJ1-1, the V gene TRBV9; D not certain. Per germline, CDR1 SGDLS and CDR2 YYNGEE. V lost 2 bases and J lost 3, with 14 bases in between. The CDR3 sequence is 15 residues long. The CDR3 nucleotides are TGTGCCAGCAGCGTGGGTGGAGGACGGGACACTGAAGCTTTCTTT. The encoded protein is CASSVGGGRDTEAFF.

Ten or more counts support this clonotype. This rearrangement joins TRBV9 to TRBJ2-2; the match to TRBD1 covers 8 bases. CDR3 length: 16 residues. With V trimmed by 7 bases and J by 5 bases, 13 bases remained unmatched. Germline CDR1 and CDR2: SGDLS and YYNGEE. CDR3 sequence: CASRPVGQGNTGELFF. In DNA, the CDR3 is TGTGCCAGCCGCCCCGTAGGACAGGGTAATACCGGGGAGCTGTTTTTT.

This clonotype was seen at least ten times. This chain's CDR3 is CASSSGSGGGTYEQYF. Here the CDR3 DNA reads TGTGCCAGCAGCTCCGGTTCCGGCGGGGGCACCTACGAGCAGTACTTC. This chain connects TRBV9 to TRBJ2-7; D may be TRBD2 (7 bases). V was trimmed by 4 bases and J by 2 bases, leaving 19 bases between them. The CDR3 is 16 amino acids. Germline V CDR1 and CDR2: SGDLS, YYNGEE.

This clonotype is termed medium-sized. V usage is TRBV9 and J usage is TRBJ2-7; D is unclear. CDR1 SGDLS and CDR2 YYNGEE come from the germline V gene. This CDR3 is 14 amino acids long. V was shortened by 3 bases and J by 1 base, with 11 bases between the two germline ends. The CDR3 DNA follows: TGTGCCAGCAGCGGCGCAGGAGCATCCTACGAGCAGTACTTC. It codes for CASSGAGASYEQYF.

By its share, this clonotype is medium-sized. The chain uses TRBV9 and TRBJ2-7; 9 positions match TRBD2. Trimming cost V 0 bases and J 0 bases; bases outside gene matches: 7. The germline V gene has CDR1 SGDLS and CDR2 YYNGEE. The CDR3 sequence is 17 residues long. CDR3 sequence reads: CASSVESSGASSYEQYF. CDR3 DNA: TGTGCCAGCAGCGTAGAATCTAGCGGGGCTAGCTCCTACGAGCAGTACTTC.

This clonotype showed up many times. The gene calls are TRBV9 and TRBJ2-1, with a possible D match to TRBD2 (6 bases). This CDR3 region has 16 residues. CDR1 is SGDLS, CDR2 YYNGEE, per germline. Trimming pared 3 bases from V and 1 base from J, leaving 14 bases between. For the CDR3, the DNA is TGTGCCAGCAGCGGGTTTAGCGGAACTTCCTACAATGAGCAGTTCTTC. Protein: CASSGFSGTSYNEQFF.